This T cell receptor (beta chain) comes out of a study of early T cells in non-severe SARS-CoV-2 infection. TCRdb reanalysed the 5' RACE reads using MiXCR and keeps one entry per CDR3 protein. The data show approximately 75,000 distinct CDR3 sequences, roughly 15% seen once. The CDR3 spans 14 residues. J lost 11 bases, V lost 5 bases, and 9 bases had no gene match. Germline loops: CDR1 SSHAT, CDR2 FNYEAQ (reference sequence). This clonotype has at least ten counts. The source of this sequence is an adult who was a healthcare worker with PCR-confirmed SARS-CoV-2 infection or an uninfected control (not recorded which). The source was whole blood, collected at baseline. The V gene is TRBV7-7, the J gene TRBJ2-3, with 11 bases fitting TRBD2. The CDR3 nucleotides read TGTGCCAGCAGCCCGTCGACTAGCGGGATTGGGCAGTATTTT. Its protein is CASSPSTSGIGQYF.